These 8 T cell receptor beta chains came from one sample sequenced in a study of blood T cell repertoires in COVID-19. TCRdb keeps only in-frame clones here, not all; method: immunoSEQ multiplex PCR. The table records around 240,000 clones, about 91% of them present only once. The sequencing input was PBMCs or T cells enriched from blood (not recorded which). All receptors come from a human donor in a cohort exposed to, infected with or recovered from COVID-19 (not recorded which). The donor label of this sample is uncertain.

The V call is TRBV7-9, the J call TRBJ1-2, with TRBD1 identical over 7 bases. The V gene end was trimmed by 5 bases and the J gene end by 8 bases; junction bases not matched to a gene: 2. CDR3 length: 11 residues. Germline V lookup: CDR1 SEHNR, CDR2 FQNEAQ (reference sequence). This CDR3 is CASSQGEGYTF. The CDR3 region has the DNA TGTGCCAGCAGCCAGGGGGAGGGCTACACCTTC.

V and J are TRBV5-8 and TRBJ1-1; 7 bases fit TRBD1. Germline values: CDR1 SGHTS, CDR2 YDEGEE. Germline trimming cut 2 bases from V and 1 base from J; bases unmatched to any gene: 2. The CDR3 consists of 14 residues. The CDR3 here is CASSFRTGNTEAFF. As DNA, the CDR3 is TGTGCCAGCAGCTTTAGGACAGGGAACACTGAAGCTTTCTTT.

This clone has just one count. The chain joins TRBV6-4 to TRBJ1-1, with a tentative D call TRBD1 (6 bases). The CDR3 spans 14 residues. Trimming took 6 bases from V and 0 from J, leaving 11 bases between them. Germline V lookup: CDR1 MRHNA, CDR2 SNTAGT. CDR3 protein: CASRSDRLNTEAFF. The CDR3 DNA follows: TGTGCCAGCAGATCGGACAGACTGAACACTGAAGCTTTCTTT.

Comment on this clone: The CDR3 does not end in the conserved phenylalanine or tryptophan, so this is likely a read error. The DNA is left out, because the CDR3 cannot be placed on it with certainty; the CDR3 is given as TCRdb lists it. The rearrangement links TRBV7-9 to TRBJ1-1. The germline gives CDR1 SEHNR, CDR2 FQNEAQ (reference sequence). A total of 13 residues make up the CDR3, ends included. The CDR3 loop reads CASSSKGGVGESY.

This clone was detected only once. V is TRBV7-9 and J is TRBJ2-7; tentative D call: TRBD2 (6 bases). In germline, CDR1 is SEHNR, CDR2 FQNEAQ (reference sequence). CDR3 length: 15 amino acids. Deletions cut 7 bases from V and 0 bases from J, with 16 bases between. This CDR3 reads CASTSSDGSSYEQYF. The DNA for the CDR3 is TGTGCCAGCACCTCCTCGGACGGGAGCTCCTACGAGCAGTACTTC. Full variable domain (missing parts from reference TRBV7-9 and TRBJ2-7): DTGVSQNPRHKITKRGQNVTFRCDPISEHNRLYWYRQTLGQGPEFLTYFQNEAQLEKSRLLSDRFSAERPKGSFSTLEIQRTEQGDSAMYLCASTSSDGSSYEQYFGPGTRLTVT.

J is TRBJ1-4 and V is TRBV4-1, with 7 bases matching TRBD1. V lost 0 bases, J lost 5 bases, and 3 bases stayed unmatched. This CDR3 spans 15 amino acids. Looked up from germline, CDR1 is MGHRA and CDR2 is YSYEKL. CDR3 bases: TGCGCCAGCAGCCAAGATCCGGGACAGAATGAAAAACTGTTTTTT. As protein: CASSQDPGQNEKLFF.

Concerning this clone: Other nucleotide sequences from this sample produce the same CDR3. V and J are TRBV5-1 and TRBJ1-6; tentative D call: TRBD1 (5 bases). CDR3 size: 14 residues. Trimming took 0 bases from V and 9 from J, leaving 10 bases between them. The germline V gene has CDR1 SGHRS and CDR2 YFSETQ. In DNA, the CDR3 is TGCGCCAGCAGCTTGGCAGGGAGGGGTTCACCCCTCCACTTT. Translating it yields CASSLAGRGSPLHF.

CDR3 DNA sequence: TGTGCCAGTAGTCTGATAAACAGGGATAACTACGAGCAGTACTTC. Translated: CASSLINRDNYEQYF. This chain joins TRBV19 and TRBJ2-7, with a possible D match to TRBD1 (6 bases). Germline-derived CDR1 and CDR2 are LNHDA and SQIVND (reference sequence). CDR3 size: 15 residues. V lost 5 bases and J lost 3, with 17 bases in between.